This T cell receptor (beta chain) was recovered during a study of blood T cells in healthy people across ages. The V gene lost 3 bases and the J gene lost 6 bases, with 12 bases spanning the gap. CDR1 and CDR2 from the germline V gene are SNHLY and FYNNEI. This CDR3 comprises 13 residues. Total RNA amounts of at least 5 micrograms were extracted per sample. Alongside a J-beta primer mix, a sample-barcoded 5' primer served in a second PCR lasting about 7 to 12 cycles. Sequencing recovered at least 2.5 million CDR3-containing paired-end reads from each sample. Each CDR3 protein is one row after TCRdb ran MiXCR on the 5' RACE reads. The repertoire holds approximately 2,000,000 distinct CDR3 sequences, with approximately 40% as singletons.

Sequenced input: blood. This sequence joins TRBV2 and TRBJ2-7, with D possibly TRBD1 on 5 matching bases. The sequence was obtained from a human donor in good health. This chain's CDR3 is CASSDEVGAEQYF. CDR3 nucleotides: TGTGCCAGCAGTGACGAGGTAGGGGCCGAGCAGTACTTC.